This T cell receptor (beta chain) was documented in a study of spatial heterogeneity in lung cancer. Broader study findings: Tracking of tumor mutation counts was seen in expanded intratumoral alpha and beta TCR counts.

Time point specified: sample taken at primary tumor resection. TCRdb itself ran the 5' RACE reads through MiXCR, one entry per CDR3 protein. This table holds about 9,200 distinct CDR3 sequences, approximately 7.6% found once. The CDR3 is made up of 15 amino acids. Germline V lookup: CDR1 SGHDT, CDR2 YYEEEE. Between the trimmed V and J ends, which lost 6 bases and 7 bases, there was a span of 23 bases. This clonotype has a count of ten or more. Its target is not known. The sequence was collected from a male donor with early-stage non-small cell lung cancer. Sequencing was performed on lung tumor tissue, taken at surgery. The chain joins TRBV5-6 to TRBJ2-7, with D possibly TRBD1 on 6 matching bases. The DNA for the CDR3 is TGTGCCAGCACTGCCTTTTTGACAGGCCCTAGAGAGCAGTACTTC. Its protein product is CASTAFLTGPREQYF.